The 21 T cell receptor beta chains listed next were all sequenced from one sample in a study of T cell responses to AZD1222 COVID-19 vaccine. Clones were read by immunoSEQ multiplex PCR, and TCRdb kept only the in-frame ones, dropping some. The sample consists of about 160,000 clones, about nine tenths of them appearing once. The material was peripheral blood, obtained 28 days after the second AZD1222 dose. These receptors were taken from an adult who received the AZD1222 COVID-19 vaccine.

Here the CDR3 reads CASSSGYEQYF. The CDR3 region has the DNA TGTGCCAGCAGCTCCGGCTACGAGCAGTACTTC. This chain uses TRBV11-2 with TRBJ2-7; D remains unclear. The V gene's germline CDR1 is SGHAT and CDR2 FQNNGV. CDR3 length: 11 residues. Between the trimmed V and J ends, which lost 4 bases and 3 bases, there was a span of 4 bases.

The chain is built from TRBV25-1 and TRBJ1-1; D possibly corresponds to TRBD1 (5 bases). The CDR3 is made up of 14 amino acids. V was clipped by 5 bases and J by 1 base, with 11 bases between them. Germline loops: CDR1 MGHDK, CDR2 SYGVNS. The CDR3 bases are TGTGCCAGCAGTCGTGGGGGTGGGAACACTGAAGCTTTCTTT. The encoded protein is CASSRGGGNTEAFF.

The chain carries TRBV5-1 and TRBJ1-4; TRBD1 might be the D (5 bases). Per germline, CDR1 SGHRS and CDR2 YFSETQ. Trimming removed 0 bases from V and 0 bases from J, with 9 bases in between. The CDR3 is 16 amino acids. This CDR3 is CASSLATGTTNEKLFF. CDR3 sequence (DNA): TGCGCCAGCAGCTTGGCTACAGGAACAACTAATGAAAAACTGTTTTTT.

The chain recombines TRBV19 with TRBJ1-2; D gene uncertain. Trimming took off 3 bases at V and 2 bases at J, with 22 bases between the two ends. Germline V gives CDR1 LNHDA, CDR2 SQIVND (reference sequence). The CDR3 totals 18 residues. CDR3 amino acids: CASSIGVKSARRNYGYTF. CDR3 nucleotides: TGTGCCAGTAGTATCGGGGTAAAAAGTGCACGGCGCAACTATGGCTACACCTTC.

The rearrangement joins TRBV7-8 to TRBJ1-1; D may be TRBD1 (6 bases). The V end lost 3 bases, the J end lost 0 bases, and 17 bases lay between the germline ends. The CDR3 contains 17 residues. The germline V gene has CDR1 SGHVS and CDR2 FQNEAQ. The CDR3 sequence: CASSFPDKGGMNTEAFF. In DNA form, the CDR3 reads TGTGCCAGCAGCTTCCCAGACAAGGGGGGTATGAACACTGAAGCTTTCTTT.

J is TRBJ2-1 and V is TRBV7-9; D is undetermined. The length of the CDR3 is 14 residues. V shed 3 bases and J shed 4 bases, with 10 bases lying between them. Per germline, CDR1 SEHNR and CDR2 FQNEAQ (reference sequence). The CDR3 here is CASSLVFEYNEQFF. The CDR3 DNA reads as TGTGCCAGCAGCTTGGTCTTTGAGTACAATGAGCAGTTCTTC.

The J gene is TRBJ1-1, the V gene TRBV6-5; 7 nucleotides line up with TRBD1. The V gene's germline CDR1 is MNHEY and CDR2 SVGAGI. CDR3 length equals 13 residues. Trimming cost V 0 bases and J 8 bases; bases outside gene matches: 3. The CDR3 loop reads CASSYSQGGEAFF. DNA of the CDR3: TGTGCCAGCAGTTACTCTCAGGGGGGGGAAGCTTTCTTT.

This chain links TRBV7-2 with TRBJ1-4; tentative D call: TRBD1 (5 bases). The germline V gene encodes CDR1 SGHTA and CDR2 FQGNSA. The CDR3 is made up of 14 amino acids. The V and J ends lost 1 base and 8 bases respectively, with 11 bases between them. The CDR3 DNA sequence: TGTGCCAGCAGCTTAGGGGGGTACGGGGAAAAACTGTTTTTT. This codes for CASSLGGYGEKLFF.

This chain connects TRBV21-1 to TRBJ1-1; the table's D call, TRBD1, has no DNA check behind it. TRBV21-1 is recorded as a pseudogene. The CDR3 is 15 residues long. DNA for the CDR3: TGTGCCAGCAGCAAAGGGGACAGGGTGGGCACTGAAGCTTTCTTT. Translation: CASSKGDRVGTEAFF.

This chain links TRBV3-1 (or the pseudogene TRBV3-2) with TRBJ1-1, with TRBD1 identical over 10 bases. V was clipped by 4 bases and J by 3 bases; unmatched bases: 11. This CDR3 spans 17 amino acids. Germline CDR1 LGHDT, CDR2 YNNKEL (reference sequence). DNA of the CDR3: TGTGCCAGCAGCCCTCGGGACAGGGGTATCGTTCACACTGAAGCTTTCTTT. It codes for CASSPRDRGIVHTEAFF.

The chain couples TRBV27 to TRBJ2-1, with D perhaps given as TRBD1 or TRBD2 (5 bases each). Germline V lookup: CDR1 MNHEY, CDR2 SMNVEV (reference sequence). The length of the CDR3 is 15 residues. V was clipped by 6 bases and J by 7 bases, with 19 bases between them. The CDR3 coding sequence is TGTGCCAGCAGCCAGCCGGGACCGAAATTGAATGAGCAGTTCTTC. It encodes CASSQPGPKLNEQFF.

V and J are TRBV5-1 and TRBJ2-7; tentative D call: TRBD1 (6 bases). There are 18 residues in the CDR3. Trimming pared 0 bases from V and 3 bases from J, leaving 22 bases between. CDR1 is SGHRS and CDR2 is YFSETQ in the germline V gene. Here the CDR3 DNA reads TGCGCCAGCAGCTTGGCCAAGGGTTTCGACAGGCCTGTCTACGAGCAGTACTTC. This encodes CASSLAKGFDRPVYEQYF.

This clone was detected a few times. This chain connects TRBV10-2 to TRBJ2-7; 7 bases align to TRBD2. CDR3 length equals 14 residues. J lost 6 bases, V lost 8 bases, and 13 bases had no gene match. Germline assignment: CDR1 WSHSY and CDR2 SAAADI. The CDR3 nucleotides are TGCGCCAGCCACAGCGGGGACCTTTTGGTCGAGCAGTACTTC. This encodes CASHSGDLLVEQYF.

The chain joins TRBV15 to TRBJ2-7; 12 positions match TRBD2. The J segment lost 0 bases and the V segment lost 4 bases, leaving 1 base of the junction unmatched. Germline assignment: CDR1 LNHNV and CDR2 YYDKDF (reference sequence). The CDR3 loop spans 15 amino acids. The CDR3 DNA is TGTGCCACCAGCAAGACTAGCGGGGGCTCCTACGAGCAGTACTTC. Its protein product is CATSKTSGGSYEQYF.

This chain joins TRBV3-1 (or the pseudogene TRBV3-2) and TRBJ1-1; the match to TRBD1 covers 7 bases. The trim removed 4 bases at V and 1 base at J, leaving 3 bases unmatched. The CDR3 is made up of 14 amino acids. The germline V gene encodes CDR1 LGHDT and CDR2 YNNKEL (reference sequence). CDR3 bases: TGTGCCAGCAGCCTATGGGACAGGAACACTGAAGCTTTCTTT. It encodes CASSLWDRNTEAFF.

The sample holds one count of this clone. The chain carries TRBV7-7 and TRBJ2-1; 7 nucleotides align to TRBD1. The CDR3 is 15 amino acids. The V segment lost 5 bases and the J segment 3 bases; nucleotides outside the gene matches: 7. Germline V gene data show CDR1 as SSHAT and CDR2 as FNYEAQ (reference sequence). The CDR3 nucleotides are TGTGCCAGCAGCACCTCCCAGGGGGACTACAATGAGCAGTTCTTC. Translated: CASSTSQGDYNEQFF.

V and J are TRBV5-4 and TRBJ2-1; no clear D. Trimming took off 2 bases at V and 8 bases at J, with 11 bases between the two ends. The CDR3 totals 13 residues. Germline CDR1 SGHNT, CDR2 YYREEE (reference sequence). CDR3 sequence: CASSLIGPDEQFF. The CDR3 region has the DNA TGTGCCAGCAGCTTAATAGGACCGGATGAGCAGTTCTTC.

The chain carries TRBV5-1 and TRBJ1-1; D is uncertain. V lost 5 bases to trimming and J lost 7 bases, with 12 bases between them. Germline V CDR1 and CDR2: SGHRS, YFSETQ. The CDR3 contains 12 residues. In DNA form, the CDR3 reads TGCGCCAGCAGAAGGGAGGCGGGTGAAGCTTTCTTT. It yields the protein CASRREAGEAFF. Looking up the rest from reference TRBV5-1 and TRBJ1-1 gives the full variable domain: KAGVTQTPRYLIKTRGQQVTLSCSPISGHRSVSWYQQTPGQGLQFLFEYFSETQRNKGNFPGRFSGRQFSNSRSEMNVSTLELGDSALYLCASRREAGEAFFGQGTRLTVV.

The chain has TRBV7-2 and TRBJ1-5; tentative D call: TRBD1 (6 bases). This CDR3 region has 14 residues. V shed 3 bases and J shed 9 bases, with 15 bases lying between them. Germline V gene lookup returns CDR1 SGHTA and CDR2 FQGNSA. The CDR3 here is CASSFGTGLRPQHF. The CDR3 coding sequence is TGTGCCAGCAGCTTCGGAACAGGGCTAAGGCCCCAGCATTTT.

The rearrangement uses TRBV7-8 and TRBJ2-7; unclear D gene. V was clipped by 4 bases and J by 2 bases, with 12 bases between them. Germline CDR1 is SGHVS and CDR2 is FQNEAQ. This CDR3 contains 14 residues. CDR3 nucleotide sequence: TGTGCCAGCAGCTACCTGACCAGTACCTACGAGCAGTACTTC. Its translation: CASSYLTSTYEQYF.

This sequence joins TRBV5-8 and TRBJ2-7; D might be TRBD1 or TRBD2, each matching 5 bases. Trimming took 2 bases from V and 7 from J, leaving 16 bases between them. The CDR3 is 14 residues long. Looked up from germline, CDR1 is SGHTS and CDR2 is YDEGEE. The CDR3 sequence: CASSFSGPLAEQYF. The CDR3 DNA reads as TGTGCCAGCAGCTTCTCGGGACCCCTCGCGGAGCAGTACTTC.